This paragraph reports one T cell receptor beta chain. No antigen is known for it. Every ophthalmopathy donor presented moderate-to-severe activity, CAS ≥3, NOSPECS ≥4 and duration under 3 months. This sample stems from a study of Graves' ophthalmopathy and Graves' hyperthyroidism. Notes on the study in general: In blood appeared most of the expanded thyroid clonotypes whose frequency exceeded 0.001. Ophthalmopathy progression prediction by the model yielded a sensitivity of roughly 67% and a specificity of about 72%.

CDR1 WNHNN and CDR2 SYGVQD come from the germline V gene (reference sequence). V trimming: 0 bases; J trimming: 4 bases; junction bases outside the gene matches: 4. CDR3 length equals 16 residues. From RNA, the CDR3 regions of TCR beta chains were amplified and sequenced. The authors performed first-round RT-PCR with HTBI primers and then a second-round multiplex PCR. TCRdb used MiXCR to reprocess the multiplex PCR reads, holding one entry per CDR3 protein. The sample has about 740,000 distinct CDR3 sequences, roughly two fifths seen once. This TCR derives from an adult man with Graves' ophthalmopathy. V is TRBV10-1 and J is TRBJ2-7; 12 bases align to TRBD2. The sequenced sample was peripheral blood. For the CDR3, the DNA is TGCGCCAGCAGTGAGTCTACTAGCGGGAGGTGGTACGAGCAGTACTTC. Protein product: CASSESTSGRWYEQYF.